This passage covers 31 T cell receptor beta chains from one sample sequenced in a study of blood T cell repertoires in COVID-19. Some clones are missing from TCRdb's copy, which holds only in-frame ones; the method was immunoSEQ multiplex PCR. Of about 400,000 clones in the sample, about 90% are singletons; the top ten hold more than 1%. Sequencing was performed on peripheral blood. All receptors come from a man in his forties with acute or convalescent COVID-19.

Note on this clone: Germline and junction disagree at one end, which may indicate a read error. This chain uses TRBV7-7 with TRBJ2-5, with D possibly being TRBD2 (6 bases). The CDR3 has 14 amino acids. The germline gives CDR1 SSHAT, CDR2 FNYEAQ (reference sequence). The CDR3 spells CASSGGTVQETQYF. The CDR3 nucleotides are TGTGCTAGCAGCGGCGGGACCGTCCAAGAGACCCAGTACTTC.

This chain connects TRBV19 to TRBJ2-3; 9 bases align to TRBD2. V lost 10 bases and J lost 6; bases outside the gene matches: 17. There are 16 residues in the CDR3. In germline, CDR1 is LNHDA, CDR2 SQIVND (reference sequence). CDR3 protein: CATGFSVAGGPDTQYF. DNA of the CDR3: TGTGCCACGGGATTCTCGGTTGCGGGAGGGCCGGATACGCAGTATTTT.

This rearrangement joins TRBV11-3 to TRBJ2-7, with a possible D match to TRBD2 (5 bases). The CDR3 extends over 14 amino acids. CDR1 and CDR2 from the germline V gene are SGHNT and YENEEA. V lost 0 bases, J lost 4 bases, and 10 bases lay in between. The CDR3 sequence is CASSLEAGTYEQYF. The CDR3 DNA sequence: TGTGCCAGCAGCTTAGAGGCGGGCACGTACGAGCAGTACTTC.

The rearrangement uses TRBV11-3 and TRBJ2-3; D is ambiguous. The V end lost 5 bases, the J end lost 4 bases, and 13 bases lay between the germline ends. This CDR3 has 14 amino acids. Per germline, CDR1 SGHNT and CDR2 YENEEA. The CDR3 loop is CASSAPGVPDTQYF. In DNA form, the CDR3 reads TGTGCCAGCAGCGCCCCCGGAGTCCCAGATACGCAGTATTTT.

The chain recombines TRBV9 with TRBJ2-5; D gene unclear. The length of the CDR3 is 14 residues. Between the trimmed V and J ends, which lost 0 bases and 2 bases, there was a span of 8 bases. The germline V gene encodes CDR1 SGDLS and CDR2 YYNGEE. CDR3 in amino acids: CASSVGQSQETQYF. The CDR3 DNA reads as TGTGCCAGCAGCGTAGGTCAGTCGCAAGAGACCCAGTACTTC.

Comments on this clone: A junction boundary mismatches the germline segment, possibly from a read error. The chain carries TRBV7-8 and TRBJ2-7; 8 bases map to TRBD2. Germline assignment: CDR1 SGHVS and CDR2 FQNEAQ. CDR3 size: 14 residues. The CDR3 coding sequence is TGTGCCAGCAGCCCTTTGCGGGAGGACCCCCTGTTTGACTTC. Residues: CASSPLREDPLFDF.

The chain is built from TRBV5-8 and TRBJ1-3; D is uncertain. The length of the CDR3 is 12 residues. Trimming shortened V by 2 bases and J by 2 bases, and 2 bases separated the two germline ends. Germline assignment: CDR1 SGHTS and CDR2 YDEGEE. The CDR3 DNA reads as TGTGCCAGCAGCTTCGCTGGAAACACCATATATTTT. Translated: CASSFAGNTIYF.

The chain links TRBV15 to TRBJ1-6; 8 positions agree with TRBD1. The germline V gene encodes CDR1 LNHNV and CDR2 YYDKDF (reference sequence). The CDR3 contains 15 residues. The junction had 3 bases not matched to a gene; V was cut back by 1 base and J by 7 bases. The CDR3 DNA reads as TGTGCCACCAGCAGAGCGGACAGGGAAAATTCACCCCTCCACTTT. It codes for CATSRADRENSPLHF.

This clone was found a few times. The chain has TRBV19 and TRBJ2-7; 10 positions agree with TRBD2. The CDR3 is made up of 14 amino acids. J was trimmed by 2 bases and V by 3 bases; bases with no gene match: 1. CDR1 and CDR2 from the germline V gene are LNHDA and SQIVND (reference sequence). The CDR3 sequence is CASSILAGAYEQYF. Here the CDR3 DNA reads TGTGCCAGTAGTATTCTAGCGGGAGCCTACGAGCAGTACTTC.

This clone has just one count. The J gene is TRBJ2-7, the V gene TRBV5-1; D remains ambiguous. CDR1 and CDR2 from the germline V gene are SGHRS and YFSETQ. Trimming stripped 1 base from V and 3 bases from J, with 11 bases between. The CDR3 has 14 amino acids. The CDR3 protein is CASSLSGGNYEQYF. Written as DNA, the CDR3 is TGCGCCAGCAGCTTGTCGGGTGGCAACTACGAGCAGTACTTC.

This clone occurred once. This sequence joins TRBV7-6 and TRBJ1-6; D uncertain. The CDR3 consists of 15 residues. V was trimmed by 0 bases and J by 5 bases, leaving 8 bases between them. The germline V gene encodes CDR1 SGHVS and CDR2 FNYEAQ. The CDR3 DNA sequence: TGTGCCAGCAGCTTAGCCAGGAACAATAATTCACCCCTCCACTTT. Translation: CASSLARNNNSPLHF.

This rearrangement joins TRBV18 to TRBJ1-5; D is unclear. The CDR3 contains 14 residues. V was clipped by 2 bases and J by 3 bases, with 8 bases between them. From germline, CDR1 is KGHSH and CDR2 LQKENI. The CDR3 is CASSPAEYNQPQHF. CDR3 DNA: TGTGCCAGCTCACCAGCCGAGTACAATCAGCCCCAGCATTTT.

The sample holds one count of this clone. The V gene is TRBV15, the J gene TRBJ1-1, with a possible D match to TRBD1 (5 bases). This CDR3 is 17 amino acids long. The germline V and J ends were trimmed by 5 bases and 4 bases, with 23 bases remaining between them. Germline CDR1 LNHNV, CDR2 YYDKDF (reference sequence). The chain's CDR3 is CATSGVIIDSHLTEAFF. The CDR3 coding sequence is TGTGCCACCAGCGGGGTTATTATTGACAGTCATCTCACTGAAGCTTTCTTT.

The gene calls are TRBV29-1 and TRBJ2-3, with D tentatively TRBD2 (7 bases). The length of the CDR3 is 16 residues. The V and J ends lost 0 bases and 4 bases respectively, with 17 bases between them. CDR1 SQVTM and CDR2 ANQGSEA come from the germline V gene. For the CDR3, the DNA is TGCAGCGTTGAAGATCTGGGGGGGCCCCTCCCAGATACGCAGTATTTT. It is translated as CSVEDLGGPLPDTQYF.

This rearrangement joins TRBV5-6 to TRBJ2-1, with D uncertain. The CDR3 consists of 12 residues. V was shortened by 0 bases and J by 7 bases, with 5 bases between the two germline ends. Germline V lookup: CDR1 SGHDT, CDR2 YYEEEE. In DNA, the CDR3 is TGTGCCAGCAGCTTGGGAGGAAATGAGCAGTTCTTC. This translates into CASSLGGNEQFF.

The chain recombines TRBV7-9 with TRBJ1-5; 10 nucleotides agree with TRBD1. V lost 5 bases and J lost 2; bases outside the gene matches: 3. The CDR3 is 15 amino acids. CDR1 is SEHNR, CDR2 FQNEAQ, per germline (reference sequence). Here the CDR3 reads CASSKGTGGNQPQHF. CDR3 coding DNA: TGTGCCAGCAGCAAAGGGACAGGGGGCAATCAGCCCCAGCATTTT.

This clone appeared a few times. The chain has TRBV12-3 or TRBV12-4 and TRBJ1-1; D unclear. V was trimmed by 2 bases and J by 11 bases, leaving 15 bases between them. This CDR3 comprises 13 residues. CDR3 bases: TGTGCCAGCAGTTTACAGTCCATCTCGGGGGCTTTCTTT. Translated: CASSLQSISGAFF.

This chain joins TRBV3-1 (or the pseudogene TRBV3-2) and TRBJ2-7, with D possibly being TRBD2 (6 bases). The V gene lost 1 base and the J gene lost 4 bases, with 8 bases spanning the gap. CDR3 length equals 13 residues. Germline CDR1 and CDR2: LGHDT and YNNKEL (reference sequence). In DNA, the CDR3 is TGTGCCAGCAGCCAAGCTGGAGGGTACGAGCAGTACTTC. Translated, it gives CASSQAGGYEQYF.

This chain joins TRBV5-6 and TRBJ2-7, with 9 bases lining up with TRBD2. Germline V gives CDR1 SGHDT, CDR2 YYEEEE. This CDR3 contains 18 residues. J gave up 1 base and V 4 bases, and 15 bases lay outside the gene matches. The CDR3 loop reads CASSVLMFASGGSYEQYF. CDR3 nucleotide sequence: TGTGCCAGCAGCGTCCTTATGTTTGCGAGCGGGGGGTCCTACGAGCAGTACTTC.

The CDR3 DNA is TGTGCCAGCTCACCAATCGGGGGGCCGCGGACCGGGGAGCTGTTTTTT. Protein product: CASSPIGGPRTGELFF. The chain uses TRBV18 and TRBJ2-2, with a possible D match to TRBD2 (7 bases). CDR1 is KGHSH, CDR2 LQKENI, per germline. V lost 2 bases and J 5 bases, leaving 15 bases between the germline ends. The CDR3 has 16 amino acids.

This chain uses TRBV28 with TRBJ1-2; D call uncertain. V was trimmed by 3 bases and J by 4 bases, leaving 6 bases between them. The CDR3 is 12 amino acids. In germline, CDR1 is MDHEN, CDR2 SYDVKM. CDR3 protein: CASSLSPYGYTF. CDR3 nucleotides: TGTGCCAGCAGTTTGAGTCCCTATGGCTACACCTTC.

This chain connects TRBV10-1 to TRBJ2-5; no definite D call. Germline CDR1 is WNHNN and CDR2 is SYGVQD (reference sequence). With 1 base removed from V and 5 bases from J, the gap between germline ends came to 11 bases. This CDR3 comprises 14 residues. CDR3 bases: TGCGCCAGCAGTGAGTTCCTAGTCCGGGAGACCCAGTACTTC. This translates into CASSEFLVRETQYF.

The rearrangement joins TRBV19 to TRBJ2-7; 9 nucleotides agree with TRBD1. Germline loops: CDR1 LNHDA, CDR2 SQIVND (reference sequence). CDR3 size: 13 residues. J gave up 2 bases and V 6 bases, and 2 bases lay outside the gene matches. This CDR3 reads CASRDRGAYEQYF. Here the CDR3 DNA reads TGTGCCAGTAGGGACAGGGGAGCCTACGAGCAGTACTTC.

This chain uses TRBV6-2 or TRBV6-3 with TRBJ2-4; weak D call: TRBD2 (6 bases). CDR3 length equals 14 residues. The V end lost 5 bases, the J end lost 1 base, and 9 bases lay between the germline ends. The germline V gene encodes CDR1 MNHEY and CDR2 SVGEGT. CDR3 region: CASSSGSAKNIQYF. The CDR3 DNA reads as TGTGCCAGCAGTAGCGGGTCGGCCAAAAACATTCAGTACTTC.

As concerns this clone: The germline gene is not matched at one end of the junction; a read error may be the cause. The genes are TRBV5-6 and TRBJ2-1, with 11 bases aligning to TRBD2. The CDR3 covers 13 residues. CDR1 is SGHDT and CDR2 is YYEEEE in the germline V gene. The DNA for the CDR3 is TGTGCCAGCAGCTCTCTAGCGGGGGGCAAAGGGCTCTTC. It yields the protein CASSSLAGGKGLF.

The chain carries TRBV19 and TRBJ2-7; no clear D. The CDR3 consists of 14 residues. Trimming stripped 2 bases from V and 1 base from J, with 9 bases between. Germline-derived CDR1 and CDR2 are LNHDA and SQIVND (reference sequence). In nucleotides, the CDR3 is TGTGCCAGTAGTATAAGTGAACGGTCCTACGAGCAGTACTTC. It codes for CASSISERSYEQYF.

This chain connects TRBV30 to TRBJ1-6, with D uncertain. There are 14 residues in the CDR3. V was trimmed by 3 bases and J by 10 bases, leaving 16 bases between them. Germline lookup yields CDR1 GTSNPN and CDR2 SVGIG (reference sequence). This chain's CDR3 is CAWRRTDLASPLHF. In nucleotides, the CDR3 is TGTGCCTGGAGAAGGACCGATCTAGCGTCACCCCTCCACTTT.

This rearrangement joins TRBV6-5 to TRBJ1-2, with unresolved D. The germline V and J ends were trimmed by 8 bases and 1 base, with 14 bases remaining between them. Germline CDR1 reads MNHEY; CDR2 reads SVGAGI. This CDR3 region has 14 residues. CDR3 bases: TGTGCCAGCCGACGGTCCAGGAATAACTATGGCTACACCTTC. It specifies CASRRSRNNYGYTF.

V is TRBV5-1 and J is TRBJ2-7; D is possibly TRBD1 (5 bases). Per germline, CDR1 SGHRS and CDR2 YFSETQ. The CDR3 has 14 amino acids. Trimming left V 3 bases short and J 5 bases short, with 15 bases between. The CDR3 sequence: CASSSTGALDEQYF. The CDR3 DNA follows: TGCGCCAGCAGCTCCACAGGCGCCCTGGACGAGCAGTACTTC.

The chain joins TRBV4-2 to TRBJ2-6; TRBD2 is a possible D gene (6 bases). The V gene's germline CDR1 is LGHNA and CDR2 YNFKEQ. V shed 0 bases and J shed 0 bases, with 15 bases lying between them. The CDR3 extends over 19 amino acids. CDR3 DNA sequence: TGTGCCAGCAGCCAAGACCGTGTGGGACTGAACTCTGGGGCCAACGTCCTGACTTTC. Residues: CASSQDRVGLNSGANVLTF.

The CDR3 nucleotides read TGTGCCAGCAGCTTAGATGGGGGCGCCTATGAAAAACTGTTTTTT. Translated, it gives CASSLDGGAYEKLFF. The chain carries TRBV7-8 and TRBJ1-4; TRBD1 is a possible D gene (6 bases). The CDR3 totals 15 residues. Germline lookup yields CDR1 SGHVS and CDR2 FQNEAQ. Trimming stripped 1 base from V and 6 bases from J, with 12 bases between.